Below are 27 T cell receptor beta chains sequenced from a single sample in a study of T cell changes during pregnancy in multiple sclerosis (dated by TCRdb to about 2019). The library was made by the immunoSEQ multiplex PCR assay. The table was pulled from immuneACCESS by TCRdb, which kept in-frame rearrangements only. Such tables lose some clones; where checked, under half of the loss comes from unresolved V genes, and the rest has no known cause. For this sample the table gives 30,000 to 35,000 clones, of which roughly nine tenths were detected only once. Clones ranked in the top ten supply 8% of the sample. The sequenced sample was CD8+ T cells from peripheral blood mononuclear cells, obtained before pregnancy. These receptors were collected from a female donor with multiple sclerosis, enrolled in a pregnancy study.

CDR3: CASSTNGQYGNTEAFF. CDR3 in DNA: TGTGCCAGCAGCACCAATGGACAGTACGGAAACACTGAAGCTTTCTTT. V usage is TRBV5-4 and J usage is TRBJ1-1, with D possibly TRBD1 on 6 matching bases. The CDR3 totals 16 residues. V shed 4 bases and J shed 2 bases, with 18 bases lying between them. CDR1 is SGHNT and CDR2 is YYREEE in the germline V gene (reference sequence).

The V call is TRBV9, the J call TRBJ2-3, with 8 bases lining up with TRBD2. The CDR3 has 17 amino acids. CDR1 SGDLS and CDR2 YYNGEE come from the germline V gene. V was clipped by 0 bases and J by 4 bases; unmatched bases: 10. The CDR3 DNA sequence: TGTGCCAGCAGCGTAGAAGGCGGGGGGTCGGGAGCAGATACGCAGTATTTT. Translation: CASSVEGGGSGADTQYF.

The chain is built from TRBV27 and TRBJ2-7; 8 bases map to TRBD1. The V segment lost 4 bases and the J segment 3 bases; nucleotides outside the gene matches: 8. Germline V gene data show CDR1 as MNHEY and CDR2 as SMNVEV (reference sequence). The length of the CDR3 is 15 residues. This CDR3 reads CASSSDRGRGYEQYF. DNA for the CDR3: TGTGCCAGCAGTTCCGACAGGGGAAGGGGCTACGAGCAGTACTTC.

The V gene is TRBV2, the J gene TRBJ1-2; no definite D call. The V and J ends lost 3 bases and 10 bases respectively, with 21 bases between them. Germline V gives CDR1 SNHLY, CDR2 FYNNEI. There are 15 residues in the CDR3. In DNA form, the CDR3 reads TGTGCCAGCAGTGAGCCTAATTTTGCGGGTCCTCTCTACACCTTC. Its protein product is CASSEPNFAGPLYTF.

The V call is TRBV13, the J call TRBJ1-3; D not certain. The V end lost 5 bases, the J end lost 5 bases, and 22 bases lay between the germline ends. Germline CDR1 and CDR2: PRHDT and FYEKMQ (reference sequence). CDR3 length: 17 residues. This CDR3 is CASSENTGISNRNTIYF. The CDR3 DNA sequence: TGTGCCAGCAGCGAGAACACGGGGATTTCGAATCGAAACACCATATATTTT.

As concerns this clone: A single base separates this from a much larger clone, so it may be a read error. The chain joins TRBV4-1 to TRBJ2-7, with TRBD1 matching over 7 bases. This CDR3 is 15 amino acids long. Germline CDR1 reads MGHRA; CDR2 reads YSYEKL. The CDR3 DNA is TGCGCCAGCAGCCAAGGACAGGGCCCGACCTACGAGCAGCACTTC. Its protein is CASSQGQGPTYEQHF.

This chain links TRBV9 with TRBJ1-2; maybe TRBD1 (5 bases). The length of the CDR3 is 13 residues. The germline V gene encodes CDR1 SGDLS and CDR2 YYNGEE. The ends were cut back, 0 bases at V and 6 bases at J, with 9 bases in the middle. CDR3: CASSVGRGHGYTF. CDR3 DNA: TGTGCCAGCAGCGTAGGGAGGGGACATGGCTACACCTTC. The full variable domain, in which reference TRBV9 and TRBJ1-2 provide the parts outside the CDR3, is DSGVTQTPKHLITATGQRVTLRCSPRSGDLSVYWYQQSLDQGLQFLIQYYNGEERAKGNILERFSAQQFPDLHSELNLSSLELGDSALYFCASSVGRGHGYTFGSGTRLTVV.

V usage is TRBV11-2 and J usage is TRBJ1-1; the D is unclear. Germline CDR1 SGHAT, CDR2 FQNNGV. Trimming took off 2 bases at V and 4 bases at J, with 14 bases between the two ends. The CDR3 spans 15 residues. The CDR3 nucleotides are TGTGCCAGCAGCTTACGGGCCGGTGGAGGCACTGAAGCTTTCTTT. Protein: CASSLRAGGGTEAFF.

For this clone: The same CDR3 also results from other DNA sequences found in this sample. The CDR3 DNA follows: TGTGCCAGTAGGGGGCAATTGAACACTGAAGCTTTCTTT. It translates to CASRGQLNTEAFF. The rearrangement joins TRBV2 to TRBJ1-1, with 7 bases matching TRBD1. The J segment lost 0 bases and the V segment lost 9 bases, leaving 4 bases of the junction unmatched. Germline loops: CDR1 SNHLY, CDR2 FYNNEI. CDR3 length: 13 residues.

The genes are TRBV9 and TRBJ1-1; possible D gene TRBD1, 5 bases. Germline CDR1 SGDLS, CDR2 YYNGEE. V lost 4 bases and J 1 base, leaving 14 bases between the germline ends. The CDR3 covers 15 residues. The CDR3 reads CASSTRPTANTEAFF. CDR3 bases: TGTGCCAGCAGCACCCGACCGACAGCGAACACTGAAGCTTTCTTT.

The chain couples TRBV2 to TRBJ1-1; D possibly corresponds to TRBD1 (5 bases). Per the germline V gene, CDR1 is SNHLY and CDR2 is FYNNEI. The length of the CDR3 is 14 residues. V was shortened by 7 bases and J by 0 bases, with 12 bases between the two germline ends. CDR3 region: CASMVDSLNTEAFF. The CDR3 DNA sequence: TGTGCCAGCATGGTAGACAGTTTGAACACTGAAGCTTTCTTT.

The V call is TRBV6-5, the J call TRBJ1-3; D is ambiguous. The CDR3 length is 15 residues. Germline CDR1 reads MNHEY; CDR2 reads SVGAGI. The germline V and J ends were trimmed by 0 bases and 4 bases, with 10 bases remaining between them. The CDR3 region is CASSYSQEGGNTIYF. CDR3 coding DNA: TGTGCCAGCAGTTACTCCCAGGAAGGCGGAAACACCATATATTTT.

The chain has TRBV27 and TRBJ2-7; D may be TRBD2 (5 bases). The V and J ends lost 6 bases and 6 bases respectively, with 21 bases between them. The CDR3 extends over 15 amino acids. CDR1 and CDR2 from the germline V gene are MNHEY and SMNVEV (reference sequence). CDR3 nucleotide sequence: TGTGCCAGCAGCTCCCCGGGATCCTTCCCCTCCGAGCAGTACTTC. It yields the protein CASSSPGSFPSEQYF.

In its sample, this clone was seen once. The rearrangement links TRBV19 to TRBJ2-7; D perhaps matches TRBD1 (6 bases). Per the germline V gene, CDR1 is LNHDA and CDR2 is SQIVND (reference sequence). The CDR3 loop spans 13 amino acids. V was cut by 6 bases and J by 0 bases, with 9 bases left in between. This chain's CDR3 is CASSKDSSYEQYF. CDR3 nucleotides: TGTGCCAGTAGCAAGGACAGCTCCTACGAGCAGTACTTC.

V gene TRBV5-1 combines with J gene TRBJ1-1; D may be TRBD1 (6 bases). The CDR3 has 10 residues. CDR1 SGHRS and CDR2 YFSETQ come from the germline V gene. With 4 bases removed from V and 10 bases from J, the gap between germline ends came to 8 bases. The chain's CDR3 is CASSQDRAFF. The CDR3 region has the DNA TGCGCCAGCAGCCAGGACAGAGCTTTCTTT.

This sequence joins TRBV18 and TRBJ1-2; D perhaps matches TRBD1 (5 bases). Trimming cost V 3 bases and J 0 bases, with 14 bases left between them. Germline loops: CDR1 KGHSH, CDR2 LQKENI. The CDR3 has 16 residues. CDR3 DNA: TGTGCCAGCTCACCGACCCGGGGGTCGGCTAACTATGGCTACACCTTC. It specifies CASSPTRGSANYGYTF. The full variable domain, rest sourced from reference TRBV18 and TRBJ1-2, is NAGVMQNPRHLVRRRGQEARLRCSPMKGHSHVYWYRQLPEEGLKFMVYLQKENIIDESGMPKERFSAEFPKEGPSILRIQQVVRGDSAAYFCASSPTRGSANYGYTFGSGTRLTVV.

CDR3 coding DNA: TGTGCCTGGAGAGGTAGGACAGGGAGGCATGGCTACACCTTC. Protein product: CAWRGRTGRHGYTF. The rearrangement uses TRBV30 and TRBJ1-2; 8 nucleotides align to TRBD1. This CDR3 is built from 14 residues. CDR1 is GTSNPN, CDR2 SVGIG, per germline (reference sequence). Germline trimming cut 3 bases from V and 6 bases from J; bases unmatched to any gene: 9.

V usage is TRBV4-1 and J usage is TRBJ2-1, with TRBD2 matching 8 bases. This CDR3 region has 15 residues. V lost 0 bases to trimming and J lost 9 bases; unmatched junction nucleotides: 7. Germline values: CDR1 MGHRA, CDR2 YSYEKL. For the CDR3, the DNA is TGCGCCAGCAGCCAAGACCCGGGGGGGCGATCTGAGCAGTTCTTC. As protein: CASSQDPGGRSEQFF.

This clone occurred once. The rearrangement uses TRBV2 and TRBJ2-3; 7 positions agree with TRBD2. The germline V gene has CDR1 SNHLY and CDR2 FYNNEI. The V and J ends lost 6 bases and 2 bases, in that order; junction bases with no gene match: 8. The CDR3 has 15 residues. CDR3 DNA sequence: TGTGCCAGCAGGGCGGGGGACCTACTCACAGATACGCAGTATTTT. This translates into CASRAGDLLTDTQYF.

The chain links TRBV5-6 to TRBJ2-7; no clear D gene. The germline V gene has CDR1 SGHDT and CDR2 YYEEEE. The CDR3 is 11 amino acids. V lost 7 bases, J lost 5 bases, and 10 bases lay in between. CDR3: CASGTRDEQYF. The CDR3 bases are TGTGCCAGCGGTACCCGGGACGAGCAGTACTTC.

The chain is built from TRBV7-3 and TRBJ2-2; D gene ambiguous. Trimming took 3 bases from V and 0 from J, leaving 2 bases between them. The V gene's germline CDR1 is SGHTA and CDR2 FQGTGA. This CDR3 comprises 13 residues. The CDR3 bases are TGTGCCAGCAGCTTTACGAACACCGGGGAGCTGTTTTTT. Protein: CASSFTNTGELFF.

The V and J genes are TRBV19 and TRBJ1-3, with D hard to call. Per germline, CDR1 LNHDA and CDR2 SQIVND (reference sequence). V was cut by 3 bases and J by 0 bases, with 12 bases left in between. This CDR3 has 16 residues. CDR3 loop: CASSIVTPISGNTIYF. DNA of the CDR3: TGTGCCAGTAGTATTGTGACACCGATCTCTGGAAACACCATATATTTT.

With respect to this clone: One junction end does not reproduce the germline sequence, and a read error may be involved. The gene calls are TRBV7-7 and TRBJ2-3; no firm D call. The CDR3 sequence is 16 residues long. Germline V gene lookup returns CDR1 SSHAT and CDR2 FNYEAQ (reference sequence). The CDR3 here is CASSATPGWGTDTQYF. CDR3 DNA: TGTGCTAGCAGCGCAACTCCGGGTTGGGGCACAGATACGCAGTATTTT.

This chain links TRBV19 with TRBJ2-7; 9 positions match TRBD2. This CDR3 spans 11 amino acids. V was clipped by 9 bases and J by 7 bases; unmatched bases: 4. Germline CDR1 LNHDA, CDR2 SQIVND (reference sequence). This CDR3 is CASRAGGEQYF. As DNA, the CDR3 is TGTGCCAGCAGGGCGGGGGGGGAGCAGTACTTC.

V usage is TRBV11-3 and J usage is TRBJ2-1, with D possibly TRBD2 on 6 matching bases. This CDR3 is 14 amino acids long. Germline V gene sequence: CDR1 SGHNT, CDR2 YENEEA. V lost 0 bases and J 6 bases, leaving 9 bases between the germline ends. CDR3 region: CASSLEGEVNEQFF. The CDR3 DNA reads TGTGCCAGCAGCTTAGAAGGGGAGGTCAATGAGCAGTTCTTC.

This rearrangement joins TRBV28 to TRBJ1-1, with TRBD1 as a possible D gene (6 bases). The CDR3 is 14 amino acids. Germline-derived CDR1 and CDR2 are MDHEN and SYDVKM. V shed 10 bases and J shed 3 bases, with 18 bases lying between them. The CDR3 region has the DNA TGTGCCACCACTCCTCGGGACACTTACACTGAAGCTTTCTTT. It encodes CATTPRDTYTEAFF.

The CDR3 nucleotides are TGTGCCAGCAGCGCACTAGCGGGGGGCACAGATACGCAGTATTTT. Its protein product is CASSALAGGTDTQYF. The genes are TRBV6-4 and TRBJ2-3; 11 nucleotides line up with TRBD2. Trimming cost V 6 bases and J 1 base; bases outside gene matches: 3. This CDR3 is built from 15 residues. Looked up from germline, CDR1 is MRHNA and CDR2 is SNTAGT.